This TCR beta chain was retrieved from a study of blood T cell repertoires in COVID-19. Profiling relied on immunoSEQ multiplex PCR, and the TCRdb table lists in-frame clones only, not all of them. Among approximately 280,000 clones listed, 90% were seen once. The CDR3 totals 13 residues. Per germline, CDR1 SGHAT and CDR2 FQNNGV. V was pared by 2 bases and J by 4 bases, with 5 bases between. The sequencing input was PBMCs or T cells enriched from blood (not recorded which). This sequence was found in a woman aged 18-29 years with acute COVID-19. J is TRBJ1-4 and V is TRBV11-2; D unclear. This CDR3 is CASSLYGNEKLFF. In DNA, the CDR3 is TGTGCCAGCAGCTTATACGGTAATGAAAAACTGTTTTTT.